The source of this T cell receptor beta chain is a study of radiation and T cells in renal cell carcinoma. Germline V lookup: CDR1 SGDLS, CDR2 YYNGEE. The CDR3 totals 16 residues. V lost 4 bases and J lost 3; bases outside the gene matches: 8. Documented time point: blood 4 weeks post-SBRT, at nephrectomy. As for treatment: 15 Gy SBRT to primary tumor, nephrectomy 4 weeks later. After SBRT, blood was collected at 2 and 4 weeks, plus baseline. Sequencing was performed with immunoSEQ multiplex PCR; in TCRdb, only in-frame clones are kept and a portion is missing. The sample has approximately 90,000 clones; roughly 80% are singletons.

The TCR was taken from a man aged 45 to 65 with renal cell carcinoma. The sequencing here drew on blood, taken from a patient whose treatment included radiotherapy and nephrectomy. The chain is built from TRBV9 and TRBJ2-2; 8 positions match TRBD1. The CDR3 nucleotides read TGTGCCAGCAGCCTCGGGACAGGTTCCGACACCGGGGAGCTGTTTTTT. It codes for CASSLGTGSDTGELFF.